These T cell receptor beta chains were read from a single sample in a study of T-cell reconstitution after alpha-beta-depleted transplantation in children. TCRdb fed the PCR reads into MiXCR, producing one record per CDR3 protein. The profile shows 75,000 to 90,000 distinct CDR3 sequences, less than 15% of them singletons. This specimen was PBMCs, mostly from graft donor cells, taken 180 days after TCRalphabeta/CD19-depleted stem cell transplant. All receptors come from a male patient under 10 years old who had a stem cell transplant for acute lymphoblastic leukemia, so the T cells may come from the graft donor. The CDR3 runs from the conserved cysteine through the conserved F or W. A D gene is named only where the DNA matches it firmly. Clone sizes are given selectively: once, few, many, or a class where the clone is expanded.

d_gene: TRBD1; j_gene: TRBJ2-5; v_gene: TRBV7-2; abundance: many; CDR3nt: TGTGCCAGCAGCTTAGCGGACAGGGGGGGATGGGAGACCCAGTACTTC; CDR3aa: CASSLADRGGWETQYF
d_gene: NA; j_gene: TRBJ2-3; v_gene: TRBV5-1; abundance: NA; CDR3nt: TGCGCCAGCAGCGCCGGGTCCGCAGATACGCAGTATTTT; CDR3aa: CASSAGSADTQYF
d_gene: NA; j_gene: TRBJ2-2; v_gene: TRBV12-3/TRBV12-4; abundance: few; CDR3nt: TGTGCCAGCAGTTTGGAGAACAGCAACACCGGGGAGCTGTTTTTT; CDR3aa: CASSLENSNTGELFF
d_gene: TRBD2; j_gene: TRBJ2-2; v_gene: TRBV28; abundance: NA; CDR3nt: TGTGCCAGCAGTTTAAATCGAGCGGGAGGGCCGCGAACCGGGGAGCTGTTTTTT; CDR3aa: CASSLNRAGGPRTGELFF
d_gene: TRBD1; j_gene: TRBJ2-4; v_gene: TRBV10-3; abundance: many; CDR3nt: TGTGCCTCCGAGGGGGCCCAGAACATTCAGTACTTC; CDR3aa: CASEGAQNIQYF
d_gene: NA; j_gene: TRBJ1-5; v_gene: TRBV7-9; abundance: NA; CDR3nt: TGTGCCAGCAGCTCAAACAGGGCCCCGGGAGGGCCCCAGCATTTT; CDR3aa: CASSSNRAPGGPQHF
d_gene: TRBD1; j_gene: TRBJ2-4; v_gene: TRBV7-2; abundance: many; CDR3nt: TGTGCCAGCAGCGGCCGGGACAGGCTAGCCAAAAACATTCAGTACTTC; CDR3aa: CASSGRDRLAKNIQYF
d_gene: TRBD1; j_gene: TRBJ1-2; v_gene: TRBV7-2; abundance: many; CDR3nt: TGTGCCAGCAGCTTAATCGGGCGTGGGACAGGCTATGGCTACACCTTC; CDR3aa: CASSLIGRGTGYGYTF
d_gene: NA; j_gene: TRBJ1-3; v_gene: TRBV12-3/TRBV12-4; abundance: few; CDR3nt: TGTGCCAGCAGTTTGCGGGCTGGGTACACCATATATTTT; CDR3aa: CASSLRAGYTIYF
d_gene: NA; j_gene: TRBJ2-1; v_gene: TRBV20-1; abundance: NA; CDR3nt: TGCAGTGCTAGAGTCGGCGAGCGCTTCTACAATGAGCAGTTCTTC; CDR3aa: CSARVGERFYNEQFF
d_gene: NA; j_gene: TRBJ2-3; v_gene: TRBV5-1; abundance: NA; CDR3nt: TGCGCCAGCAGCTCACAGGGTAGCACAGATACGCAGTATTTT; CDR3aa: CASSSQGSTDTQYF
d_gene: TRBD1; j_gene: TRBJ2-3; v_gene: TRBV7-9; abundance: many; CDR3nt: TGTGCCAGCAGCTCGGGACAGGGGCCAACAGATACGCAGTATTTT; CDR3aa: CASSSGQGPTDTQYF
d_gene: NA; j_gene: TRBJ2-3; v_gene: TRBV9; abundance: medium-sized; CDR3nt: TGTGCCAGCAGCGTAGACTATGATACGCAGTATTTT; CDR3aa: CASSVDYDTQYF
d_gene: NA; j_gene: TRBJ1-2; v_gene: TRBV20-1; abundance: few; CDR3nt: TGCAGTGCTAGGAGGATCCCTAACTATGGCTACACCTTC; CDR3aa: CSARRIPNYGYTF
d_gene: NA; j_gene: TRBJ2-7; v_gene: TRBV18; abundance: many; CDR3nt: TGTGCCAGCTCACCATGGCCCTCCAGCTCCTACGAGCAGTACTTC; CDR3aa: CASSPWPSSSYEQYF
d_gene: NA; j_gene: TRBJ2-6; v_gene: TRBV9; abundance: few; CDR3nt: TGTGCCAGCAGCGTAGAATCCTGGGCCAACGTCCTGACTTTC; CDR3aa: CASSVESWANVLTF
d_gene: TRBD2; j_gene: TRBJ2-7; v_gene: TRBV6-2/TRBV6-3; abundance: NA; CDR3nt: TGTGCCAGCATAAAGATCGGGGGGGCAGGCGCGTACGAGCAGTACTTC; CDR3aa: CASIKIGGAGAYEQYF
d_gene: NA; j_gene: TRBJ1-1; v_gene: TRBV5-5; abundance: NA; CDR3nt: TGTGCCAGCAGTCTTGGACCCATCAGGCGCACTGAAGCTTTCTTT; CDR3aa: CASSLGPIRRTEAFF
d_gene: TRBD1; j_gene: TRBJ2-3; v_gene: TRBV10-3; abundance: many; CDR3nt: TGTGCCATCAGGCAGACAGGGGGCCTCACAGATACGCAGTATTTT; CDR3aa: CAIRQTGGLTDTQYF
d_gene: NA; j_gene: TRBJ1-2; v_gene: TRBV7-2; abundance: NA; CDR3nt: TGTGCCAGCAGCTTATCCTGGTCCACAGGGCTCTCTGGCTACACCTTC; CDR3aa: CASSLSWSTGLSGYTF
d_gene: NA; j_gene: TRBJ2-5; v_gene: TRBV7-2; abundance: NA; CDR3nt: TGTGCCAGCAGCCTGGGGCGGGGGCGAGGGGAGACCCAGTACTTC; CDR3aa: CASSLGRGRGETQYF
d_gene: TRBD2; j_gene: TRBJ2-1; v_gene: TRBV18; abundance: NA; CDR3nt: TGTGCCAGCTCACCACTGGGACTAGCGGAGAATGAGCAGTTCTTC; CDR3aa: CASSPLGLAENEQFF
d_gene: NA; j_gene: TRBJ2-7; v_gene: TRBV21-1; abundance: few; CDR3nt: TGTGCCAGCAGCAAAAGTCGGGACAGAGCCTACGAGCAGTACTTC; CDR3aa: CASSKSRDRAYEQYF
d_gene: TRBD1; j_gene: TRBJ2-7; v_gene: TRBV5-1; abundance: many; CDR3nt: TGCGCCAGCAGCTTCCGGGACAGGGGTTACGAGCAGTACTTC; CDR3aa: CASSFRDRGYEQYF
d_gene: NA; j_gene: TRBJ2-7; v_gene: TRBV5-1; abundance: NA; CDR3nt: TGCGCCAGCAGCCACACATCCCCGGGGACCTACGAGCAGTACTTC; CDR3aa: CASSHTSPGTYEQYF
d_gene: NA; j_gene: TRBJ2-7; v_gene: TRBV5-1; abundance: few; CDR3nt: TGCGCCAGCGGGCCGGGACCCCGGAGGGCCGAGCAGTACTTC; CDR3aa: CASGPGPRRAEQYF
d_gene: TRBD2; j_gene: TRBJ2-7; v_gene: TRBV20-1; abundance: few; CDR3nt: TGCAGTGCTAGTACGACTAGCGTTTACGAGCAGTACTTC; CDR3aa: CSASTTSVYEQYF
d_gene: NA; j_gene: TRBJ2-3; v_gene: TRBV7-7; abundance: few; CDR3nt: TGTGCCAGCAGCTTCGACGCCGGGACACCCCGGCAGTATTTT; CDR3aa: CASSFDAGTPRQYF
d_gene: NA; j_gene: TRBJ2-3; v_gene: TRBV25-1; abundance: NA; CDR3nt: TGTGCCACAAGAGGAGGGGATACGCAGTATTTT; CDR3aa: CATRGGDTQYF
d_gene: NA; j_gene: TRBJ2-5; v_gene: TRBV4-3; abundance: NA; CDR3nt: TGCGCCAGCAACCAAGCCCCGGACCGGACTCAGCTGGAGACCCAGTACTTC; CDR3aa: CASNQAPDRTQLETQYF
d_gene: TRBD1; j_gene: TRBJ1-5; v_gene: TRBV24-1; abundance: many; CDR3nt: TGTGCCACAGGACAGGCCTCTTCGAATCAGCCCCAGCATTTT; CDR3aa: CATGQASSNQPQHF
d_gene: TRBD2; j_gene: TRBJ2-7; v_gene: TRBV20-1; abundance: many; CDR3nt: TGCAGTGCCCTTGGACTAGCGGGGCCCTACGAGCAGTACTTC; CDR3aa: CSALGLAGPYEQYF
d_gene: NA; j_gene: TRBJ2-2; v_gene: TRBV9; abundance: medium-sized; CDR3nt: TGTGCCAGCAGCGGAGGGGCACGTGAGCTGTTTTTT; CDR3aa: CASSGGARELFF
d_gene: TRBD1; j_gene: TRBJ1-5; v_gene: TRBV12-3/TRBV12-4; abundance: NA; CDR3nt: TGTGCCAGCACCCGACAGGGGAGAGGGCAGCCCCAGCATTTT; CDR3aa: CASTRQGRGQPQHF
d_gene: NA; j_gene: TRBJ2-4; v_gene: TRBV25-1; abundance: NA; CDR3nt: TGTGCCAGCAGTGGTAGCGCAACTCAGTACTTC; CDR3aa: CASSGSATQYF
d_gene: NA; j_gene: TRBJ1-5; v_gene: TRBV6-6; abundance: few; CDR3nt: TGTGCCAGCGTAGAATATAGCAATCAGCCCCAGCATTTT; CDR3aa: CASVEYSNQPQHF
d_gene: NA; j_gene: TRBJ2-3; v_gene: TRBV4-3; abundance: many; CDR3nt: TGCGCCAGCAGCCAAGATGGTGGGCCCTACACAGATACGCAGTATTTT; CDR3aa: CASSQDGGPYTDTQYF
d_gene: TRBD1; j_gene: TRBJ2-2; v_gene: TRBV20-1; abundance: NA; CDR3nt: TGCAGTGCTAGGACAGGGAGCACCGGGGAGCTGTTTTTT; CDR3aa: CSARTGSTGELFF
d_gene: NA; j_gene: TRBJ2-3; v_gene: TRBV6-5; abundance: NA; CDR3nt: TGTGCCAGCAGTTACTCCAGGGCCCTCACAGATACGCAGTATTTT; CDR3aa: CASSYSRALTDTQYF
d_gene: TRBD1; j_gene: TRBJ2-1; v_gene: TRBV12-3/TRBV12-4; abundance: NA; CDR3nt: TGTGCCAGCAGTTTTGGGGACAGCCCGACCTACAATGAGCAGTTCTTC; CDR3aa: CASSFGDSPTYNEQFF
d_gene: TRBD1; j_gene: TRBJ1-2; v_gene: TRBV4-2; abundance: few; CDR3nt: TGTGCCAGCAGCAGGGACAGGGGACCCGGATCCTATGGCTACACCTTC; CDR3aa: CASSRDRGPGSYGYTF
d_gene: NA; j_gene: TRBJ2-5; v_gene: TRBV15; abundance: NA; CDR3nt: TGTGCCACCAGCAGAGATCCAGGGCAGGGCGGAGAGACCCAGTACTTC; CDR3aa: CATSRDPGQGGETQYF
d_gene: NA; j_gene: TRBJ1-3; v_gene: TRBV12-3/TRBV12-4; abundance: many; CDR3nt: TGTGCCAGCAGTTTCCCACGGGCGTTTGAAAACACCATATATTTT; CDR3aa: CASSFPRAFENTIYF
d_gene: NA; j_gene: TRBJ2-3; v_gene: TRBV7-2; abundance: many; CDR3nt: TGTGCCAGCAGCTTAGGGCTAGCTCGCACAGATACGCAGTATTTT; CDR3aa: CASSLGLARTDTQYF
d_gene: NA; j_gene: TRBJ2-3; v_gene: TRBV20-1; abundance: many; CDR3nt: TGCAGTGCGGGACGGGCTACTCTTAGGGATACGCAGTATTTT; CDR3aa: CSAGRATLRDTQYF
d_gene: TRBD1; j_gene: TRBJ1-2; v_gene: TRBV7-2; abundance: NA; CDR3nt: TGTGCCAGCAGATTGGACAGGGGGCGCTATGGCTACACCTTC; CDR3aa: CASRLDRGRYGYTF
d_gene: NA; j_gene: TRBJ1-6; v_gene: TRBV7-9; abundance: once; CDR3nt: TGTGCCAGCAGCTCTCCTAAGACGGAGGCCAATTCACCCCTCAACTTT; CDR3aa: CASSSPKTEANSPLNF
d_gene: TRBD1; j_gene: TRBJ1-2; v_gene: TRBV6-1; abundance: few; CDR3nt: TGTGCCAGCAGTGAAACAGGGGGCTATGGCTACACCTTC; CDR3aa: CASSETGGYGYTF
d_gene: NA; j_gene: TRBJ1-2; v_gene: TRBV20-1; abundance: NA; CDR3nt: TGCAGTGCTAGAAAGAGATCTAACTATGGCTACACCTTC; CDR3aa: CSARKRSNYGYTF